This note documents a single T cell receptor (beta chain) sequence. Its antigen is undetermined. At one boundary the junction diverges from the germline segment, which might be a read error. Both blood RNA, taken from unsorted whole blood, and germline DNA were extracted. The CDR3 runs 14 residues. This specimen comes from a study of tumor-infiltrating lymphocytes in primary liver carcinoma. Overall study findings and caveats: Tumor-adjacent and tumor-blood pairs showed less overlap than tumor region pairs.

Researchers generated TCR beta cDNA from roughly 520 ng of total RNA, relying on a constant-region primer. Investigators got TCR beta libraries out of three nested multiplex PCR rounds, done with slightly modified ARM-PCR. Two initial PCR rounds of roughly 10 cycles each paired TRBV1-TRBV30 forward primers with a C-beta reverse primer. TCRdb called the multiplex PCR reads again in MiXCR, with one record for every CDR3 protein. The sample shows approximately 330,000 distinct CDR3 sequences, approximately 64% of them seen only once. The V and J genes are TRBV12-3 or TRBV12-4 and TRBJ2-7; D perhaps matches TRBD2 (5 bases). This clonotype originated in a middle-aged man with primary liver carcinoma and hepatitis B virus infection. Sequencing was carried out using peripheral blood. The CDR3 loop reads CTSGFDDGRYEQYF. The CDR3 DNA sequence: TGTACCAGCGGTTTCGACGACGGGCGGTACGAGCAGTACTTC.